The 28 T cell receptor beta chains listed next were all sequenced from one sample in a study of blood T cells in healthy people across ages. A second PCR, run for about 6 to 11 cycles, used a sample-barcoded 5' primer plus a J-beta primer mix. TCRdb reprocessed the 5' RACE reads with MiXCR, giving one entry per CDR3 protein. The repertoire holds some 1.4 million distinct CDR3 sequences, 42% seen once, with 7.9% in the top ten. What was sequenced was blood. The origin of the receptors is a young woman in good health.

Details on this clonotype: Just one base apart from a much larger clone, this may be a read error. The V and J genes are TRBV12-3 or TRBV12-4 and TRBJ2-5, with D possibly being TRBD1 (7 bases). CDR3 length: 15 amino acids. The CDR3: CTSSLFAGGQETQYF. The CDR3 bases are TGTACCAGCAGTTTGTTTGCAGGGGGGCAAGAGACCCAGTACTTC.

The V call is TRBV28, the J call TRBJ1-5; a weak D match, TRBD1 (6 bases). Germline V gene sequence: CDR1 MDHEN, CDR2 SYDVKM. Between the trimmed V and J ends, which lost 6 bases and 4 bases, there was a span of 22 bases. There are 17 residues in the CDR3. The CDR3 DNA reads TGTGCCAGCAGGAGGGAGACAGGTGCCGTTCTTAATCAGCCCCAGCATTTT. Encoded protein: CASRRETGAVLNQPQHF.

On this clonotype itself: A read error is possible here, since a much larger clone lies one base away. The genes are TRBV7-9 and TRBJ2-7; possibly TRBD1 for D (6 bases). Germline CDR1 and CDR2: SEHNR and FQNEAQ (reference sequence). There are 14 residues in the CDR3. The CDR3 is CAGSSWDKNYEQYF. The DNA of the CDR3 is TGTGCCGGCAGCTCCTGGGACAAGAACTACGAGCAGTACTTC.

The chain employs TRBV5-6 and TRBJ2-3; the match to TRBD1 covers 9 bases. The V and J ends lost 4 bases and 0 bases, in that order; junction bases with no gene match: 3. CDR1 and CDR2 from the germline V gene are SGHDT and YYEEEE. The CDR3 runs to 15 residues. The DNA of the CDR3 is TGTGCCAGCAGCGGGACAGGGTTTAGCACAGATACGCAGTATTTT. Translating it yields CASSGTGFSTDTQYF.

This clonotype was detected only a few times. The J gene is TRBJ2-3, the V gene TRBV28; 9 nucleotides agree with TRBD2. The junction had 15 bases not matched to a gene; V was cut back by 2 bases and J by 0 bases. Per germline, CDR1 MDHEN and CDR2 SYDVKM. The CDR3 consists of 20 residues. CDR3 amino acids: CASSLSGGSGRTLSTDTQYF. The CDR3 region has the DNA TGTGCCAGCAGTTTAAGTGGGGGAAGCGGGAGGACGCTGAGCACAGATACGCAGTATTTT. The whole variable domain, filled in from reference TRBV28 and TRBJ2-3, reads DVKVTQSSRYLVKRTGEKVFLECVQDMDHENMFWYRQDPGLGLRLIYFSYDVKMKEKGDIPEGYSVSREKKERFSLILESASTNQTSMYLCASSLSGGSGRTLSTDTQYFGPGTRLTVL.

The chain carries TRBV5-1 and TRBJ1-2; TRBD1 might be the D (6 bases). Germline lookup yields CDR1 SGHRS and CDR2 YFSETQ. The CDR3 length is 14 residues. V shed 0 bases and J shed 6 bases, with 12 bases lying between them. CDR3 sequence reads: CASSLGQGLDGYTF. The CDR3 DNA reads TGCGCCAGCAGCTTGGGGCAGGGGTTGGATGGCTACACCTTC.

The CDR3 DNA follows: TGCGCCAGCAGCTTGGCCAATCAAGCGACAGTGCAAGAGACCCAGTACTTC. Protein sequence: CASSLANQATVQETQYF. This rearrangement joins TRBV5-1 to TRBJ2-5; D is possibly TRBD1 (5 bases). CDR1 and CDR2 from the germline V gene are SGHRS and YFSETQ. Trimming took off 0 bases at V and 2 bases at J, with 17 bases between the two ends. The CDR3 is made up of 17 amino acids. Together with reference TRBV5-1 and TRBJ2-5, the CDR3 gives the full variable domain: KAGVTQTPRYLIKTRGQQVTLSCSPISGHRSVSWYQQTPGQGLQFLFEYFSETQRNKGNFPGRFSGRQFSNSRSEMNVSTLELGDSALYLCASSLANQATVQETQYFGPGTRLLVL.

The chain uses TRBV12-5 and TRBJ2-7, with 11 bases fitting TRBD2. CDR3 size: 14 residues. Unmatched junction bases numbered 2, after V lost 4 bases and J lost 3 bases. Germline V gene lookup returns CDR1 LGHNT and CDR2 FRNRAP. Written as DNA, the CDR3 is TGTGCTAGTGGTTCCGGGACTAGCGGCTACGAGCAGTACTTC. Translated: CASGSGTSGYEQYF.

This clonotype has a handful of counts. V is TRBV28 and J is TRBJ2-7, with D possibly matching TRBD2 (6 bases). CDR1 MDHEN and CDR2 SYDVKM come from the germline V gene. The CDR3 spans 16 residues. V was cut by 3 bases and J by 2 bases, with 17 bases left in between. The CDR3, as DNA: TGTGCCAGCAGTTTTGGGAGGCGGGGAATTACCTACGAGCAGTACTTC. Protein product: CASSFGRRGITYEQYF. Variable domain in full (rest from reference TRBV28 and TRBJ2-7): DVKVTQSSRYLVKRTGEKVFLECVQDMDHENMFWYRQDPGLGLRLIYFSYDVKMKEKGDIPEGYSVSREKKERFSLILESASTNQTSMYLCASSFGRRGITYEQYFGPGTRLTVT.

The chain is built from TRBV11-1 and TRBJ2-1, with a weak D call TRBD1 (6 bases). The CDR3 consists of 13 residues. Germline V gene data show CDR1 as SGHAT and CDR2 as FQDESV (reference sequence). V was trimmed by 5 bases and J by 9 bases, leaving 14 bases between them. CDR3 in amino acids: CASSHRVGGEQFF. As DNA, the CDR3 is TGTGCCAGCAGCCACCGCGTAGGGGGTGAGCAGTTCTTC.

This clonotype has only a few counts. The chain's CDR3 is CASSRQREGLKDEQYF. The CDR3 DNA follows: TGTGCCAGCAGTCGCCAGCGGGAGGGCCTCAAGGACGAGCAGTACTTC. The chain carries TRBV2 and TRBJ2-7; 10 bases align to TRBD2. This CDR3 comprises 16 residues. V shed 5 bases and J 5 bases; nucleotides not matched to a gene: 12. CDR1 and CDR2 from the germline V gene are SNHLY and FYNNEI.

The chain carries TRBV6-5 and TRBJ2-2; 8 bases line up with TRBD1. Germline trimming cut 6 bases from V and 3 bases from J; bases unmatched to any gene: 6. Germline V lookup: CDR1 MNHEY, CDR2 SVGAGI. The CDR3 consists of 15 residues. The CDR3 nucleotides read TGTGCCAGCAGCGAGACAGGGGCGGACACCGGGGAGCTGTTTTTT. It specifies CASSETGADTGELFF.

This clonotype was recorded a few times. The chain joins TRBV12-1 to TRBJ2-1; the table's D gene call, TRBD2, was not cross checked with the DNA. TRBV12-1 is a pseudogene locus. The CDR3 length is 16 residues. The CDR3 region has the DNA TGTGCCAGCAGCGCCCGACTAGCGGGAGTAGGTAATGAGCAGTTCTTC. Translated, it gives CASSARLAGVGNEQFF.

This clonotype was seen at least ten times. The rearrangement uses TRBV29-1 and TRBJ2-1, with TRBD2 as a possible D gene (6 bases). V gave up 6 bases and J gave up 9 bases, with 24 bases separating them. CDR1 is SQVTM and CDR2 is ANQGSEA in the germline V gene. This CDR3 has 15 amino acids. The CDR3 sequence: CSVRQSGLRSVEQFF. CDR3 bases: TGCAGCGTCAGACAGTCGGGACTCCGCTCTGTTGAGCAGTTCTTC.

The gene calls are TRBV5-1 and TRBJ2-1, with 8 bases aligning to TRBD2. The CDR3 is 15 residues long. Per germline, CDR1 SGHRS and CDR2 YFSETQ. V shed 0 bases and J 12 bases; nucleotides not matched to a gene: 11. The DNA of the CDR3 is TGCGCCAGCAGCTTGGCTAGCGGGCTCCTGGAGGTGCAGTTCTTC. As protein: CASSLASGLLEVQFF.

The V and J genes are TRBV7-9 and TRBJ2-2; 10 positions match TRBD2. The CDR3 is 18 residues long. Trimming at V came to 1 base and at J to 0 bases, leaving 5 bases not matched to a gene. Per the germline V gene, CDR1 is SEHNR and CDR2 is FQNEAQ (reference sequence). CDR3: CASSLGSLAGANTGELFF. The CDR3 coding sequence is TGTGCCAGCAGCTTAGGGTCGCTAGCGGGGGCGAACACCGGGGAGCTGTTTTTT.

Worth noting for this clonotype: The CDR3 end shows no conserved phenylalanine or tryptophan, and so a read error is likely. The chain recombines TRBV13 with TRBJ2-7; possible D gene TRBD1, 6 bases. The V end was cut by 4 bases, the J end by 3 bases, with 13 bases between. The CDR3 has 14 amino acids. Germline V gene data show CDR1 as PRHDT and CDR2 as FYEKMQ (reference sequence). Written as DNA, the CDR3 is TGTGCCAGCAGCTCATCACAGGGTATCTACGAGCAGTACCTC. It yields the protein CASSSSQGIYEQYL.

V and J are TRBV12-3 or TRBV12-4 and TRBJ1-1; TRBD1 aligns across 9 bases. CDR3 length: 16 amino acids. J was trimmed by 1 base and V by 8 bases; bases with no gene match: 11. The CDR3 DNA is TGTGCCAGCCCAAACCGGGACAGGGTTCCGAACACTGAAGCTTTCTTT. It translates to CASPNRDRVPNTEAFF.

The chain couples TRBV28 to TRBJ1-5; D is ambiguous. Germline CDR1 MDHEN, CDR2 SYDVKM. The V end lost 5 bases, the J end lost 1 base, and 18 bases lay between the germline ends. This CDR3 is 17 amino acids long. In nucleotides, the CDR3 is TGTGCCAGCAGTACGGCCTACCCCGGGGTCAGCAATCAGCCCCAGCATTTT. Its protein product is CASSTAYPGVSNQPQHF.

The rearrangement uses TRBV4-2 and TRBJ2-4; D gene ambiguous. Deletions cut 4 bases from V and 3 bases from J, with 19 bases between. In germline, CDR1 is LGHNA, CDR2 YNFKEQ. The CDR3 consists of 17 residues. CDR3 sequence: CASSPIFGYVDKNIQYF. The CDR3 DNA reads TGTGCCAGCAGCCCCATATTTGGGTACGTCGACAAAAACATTCAGTACTTC.

The chain is built from TRBV5-1 and TRBJ2-7; TRBD1 aligns across 7 bases. The V gene end was trimmed by 4 bases and the J gene end by 2 bases; junction bases not matched to a gene: 3. Germline V gene sequence: CDR1 SGHRS, CDR2 YFSETQ. The CDR3 sequence is 13 residues long. The CDR3 nucleotides are TGCGCCAGCAGCGCCGGACAGGCCTACGAGCAGTACTTC. This encodes CASSAGQAYEQYF.

This rearrangement joins TRBV15 to TRBJ2-5; tentatively, D is TRBD1 (5 bases). This CDR3 is built from 15 residues. Trimming removed 5 bases at V and 3 bases at J, with 16 bases between. Germline-derived CDR1 and CDR2 are LNHNV and YYDKDF (reference sequence). The CDR3 sequence: CATSPAPGREETQYF. CDR3 coding DNA: TGTGCCACCAGCCCAGCGCCAGGGCGAGAAGAGACCCAGTACTTC.

The chain carries TRBV20-1 and TRBJ2-7; D unresolved. The length of the CDR3 is 10 residues. V gave up 2 bases and J gave up 4 bases, with 3 bases separating them. The germline V gene encodes CDR1 DFQATT and CDR2 SNEGSKA (reference sequence). The CDR3 loop is CSARNYEQYF. CDR3 sequence (DNA): TGCAGTGCTAGAAATTACGAGCAGTACTTC.

This sequence joins TRBV14 and TRBJ2-2; 8 nucleotides align to TRBD2. Trimming removed 5 bases from V and 4 bases from J; junction bases left unmatched: 6. In germline, CDR1 is SGHDN, CDR2 FVKESK. The CDR3 loop spans 15 amino acids. Here the CDR3 DNA reads TGTGCCAGCAGCAGCGGGGGCTCGGTCACCGGGGAGCTGTTTTTT. Amino acids: CASSSGGSVTGELFF.

The chain joins TRBV18 to TRBJ2-7; TRBD1 might be the D (5 bases). The ends were cut back, 0 bases at V and 12 bases at J, with 18 bases in the middle. This CDR3 contains 14 residues. CDR1 and CDR2 from the germline V gene are KGHSH and LQKENI. CDR3: CASSPPAGQETRYF. Written as DNA, the CDR3 is TGTGCCAGCTCACCACCGGCAGGACAAGAGACCCGGTACTTC.

This clonotype was seen just once. The chain joins TRBV12-3 or TRBV12-4 to TRBJ1-2, with 9 bases aligning to TRBD1. The CDR3 sequence is 15 residues long. V trimming: 6 bases; J trimming: 0 bases; junction bases outside the gene matches: 5. The CDR3 loop is CASRSRDRANYGYTF. The CDR3 bases are TGTGCCAGCAGGTCCCGGGACAGGGCTAACTATGGCTACACCTTC.

As to this clonotype: Because the CDR3's place on the DNA is in doubt, the DNA is left out and the CDR3 is given as listed by TCRdb. V is TRBV7-2 and J is TRBJ1-2; TRBD1 reflects the table's D call only, with no check against the DNA. Including both end residues, the CDR3 is 14 amino acids long. Germline V CDR1 and CDR2: SGHTA, FQGNSA. This CDR3 is CASSFGTGNYGYIF.

J is TRBJ2-5 and V is TRBV27; 9 bases are a match to TRBD2. CDR3 length: 16 amino acids. Germline values: CDR1 MNHEY, CDR2 SMNVEV (reference sequence). The V gene end was trimmed by 3 bases and the J gene end by 11 bases; junction bases not matched to a gene: 16. CDR3 amino acids: CASSLGTSRLYNEQYF. The CDR3 DNA reads TGTGCCAGCAGTTTGGGGACTAGCAGGCTCTACAATGAGCAGTACTTC.